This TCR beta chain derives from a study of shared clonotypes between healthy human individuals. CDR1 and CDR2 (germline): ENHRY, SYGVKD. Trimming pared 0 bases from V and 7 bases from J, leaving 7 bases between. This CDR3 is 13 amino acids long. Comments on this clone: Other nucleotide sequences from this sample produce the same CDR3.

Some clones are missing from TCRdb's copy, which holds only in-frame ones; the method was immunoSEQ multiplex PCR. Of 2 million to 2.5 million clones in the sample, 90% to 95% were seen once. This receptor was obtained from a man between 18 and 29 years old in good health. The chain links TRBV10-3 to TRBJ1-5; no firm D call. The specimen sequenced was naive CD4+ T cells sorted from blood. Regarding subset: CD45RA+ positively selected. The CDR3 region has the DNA TGTGCCATCAGTGAGTCGTCGGGGCAGCCCCAGCATTTT. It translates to CAISESSGQPQHF.